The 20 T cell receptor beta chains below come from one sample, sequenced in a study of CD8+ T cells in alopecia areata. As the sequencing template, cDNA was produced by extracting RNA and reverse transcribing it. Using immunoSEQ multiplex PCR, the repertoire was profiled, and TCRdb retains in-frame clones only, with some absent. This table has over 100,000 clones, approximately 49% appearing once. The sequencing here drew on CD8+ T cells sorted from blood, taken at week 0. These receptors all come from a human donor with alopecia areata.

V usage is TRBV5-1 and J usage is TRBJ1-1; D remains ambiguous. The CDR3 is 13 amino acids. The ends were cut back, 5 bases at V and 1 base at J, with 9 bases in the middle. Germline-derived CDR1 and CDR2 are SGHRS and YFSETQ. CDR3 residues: CASRSDGNTEAFF. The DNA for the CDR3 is TGCGCCAGCAGGTCGGACGGGAACACTGAAGCTTTCTTT.

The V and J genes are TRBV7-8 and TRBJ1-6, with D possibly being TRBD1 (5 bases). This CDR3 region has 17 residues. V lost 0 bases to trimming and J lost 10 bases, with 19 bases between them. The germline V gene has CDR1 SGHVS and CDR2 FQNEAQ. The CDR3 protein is CASSLARGGGAKSPLHF. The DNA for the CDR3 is TGTGCCAGCAGCTTAGCGCGAGGCGGAGGGGCTAAATCACCCCTCCACTTT. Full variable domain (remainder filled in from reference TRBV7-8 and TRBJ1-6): GAGVSQSPRYKVAKRGQDVALRCDPISGHVSLFWYQQALGQGPEFLTYFQNEAQLDKSGLPSDRFFAERPEGSVSTLKIQRTQQEDSAVYLCASSLARGGGAKSPLHFGNGTRLTVT.

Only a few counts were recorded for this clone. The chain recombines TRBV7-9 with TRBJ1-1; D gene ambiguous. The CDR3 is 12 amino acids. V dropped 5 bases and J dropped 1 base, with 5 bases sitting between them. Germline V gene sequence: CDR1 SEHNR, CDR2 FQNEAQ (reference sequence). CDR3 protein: CASSLKNTEAFF. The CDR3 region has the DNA TGTGCCAGCAGCCTCAAGAACACTGAAGCTTTCTTT.

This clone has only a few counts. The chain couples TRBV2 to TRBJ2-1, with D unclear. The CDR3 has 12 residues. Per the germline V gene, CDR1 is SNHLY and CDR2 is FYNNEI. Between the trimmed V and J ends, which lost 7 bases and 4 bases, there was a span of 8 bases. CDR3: CASNGGYNEQFF. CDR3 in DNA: TGTGCCAGCAATGGCGGATACAATGAGCAGTTCTTC.

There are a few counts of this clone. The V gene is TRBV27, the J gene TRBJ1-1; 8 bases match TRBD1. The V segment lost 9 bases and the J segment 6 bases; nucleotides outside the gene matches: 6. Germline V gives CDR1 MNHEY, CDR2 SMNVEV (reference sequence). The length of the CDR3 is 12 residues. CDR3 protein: CASRTGSAEAFF. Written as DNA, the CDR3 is TGTGCCAGTCGGACAGGGAGCGCTGAAGCTTTCTTT.

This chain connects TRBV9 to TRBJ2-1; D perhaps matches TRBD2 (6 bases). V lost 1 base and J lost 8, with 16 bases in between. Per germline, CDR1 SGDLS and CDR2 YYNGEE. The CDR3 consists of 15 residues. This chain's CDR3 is CASSVRREFLHEQFF. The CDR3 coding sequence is TGTGCCAGCAGCGTAAGGAGGGAATTCCTCCATGAGCAGTTCTTC. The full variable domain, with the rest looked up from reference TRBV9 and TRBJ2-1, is DSGVTQTPKHLITATGQRVTLRCSPRSGDLSVYWYQQSLDQGLQFLIQYYNGEERAKGNILERFSAQQFPDLHSELNLSSLELGDSALYFCASSVRREFLHEQFFGPGTRLTVL.

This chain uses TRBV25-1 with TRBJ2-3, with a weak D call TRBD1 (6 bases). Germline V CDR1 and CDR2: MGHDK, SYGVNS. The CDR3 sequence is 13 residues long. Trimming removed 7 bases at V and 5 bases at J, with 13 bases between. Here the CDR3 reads CASNRGFRDTQYF. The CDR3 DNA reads TGTGCCAGCAATAGGGGGTTCAGAGATACGCAGTATTTT.

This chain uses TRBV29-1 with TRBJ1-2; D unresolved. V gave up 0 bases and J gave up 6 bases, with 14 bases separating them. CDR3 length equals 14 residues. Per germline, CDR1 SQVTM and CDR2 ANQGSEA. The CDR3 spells CSVEDPGTDHGYTF. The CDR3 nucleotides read TGCAGCGTTGAAGATCCGGGCACTGACCATGGCTACACCTTC.

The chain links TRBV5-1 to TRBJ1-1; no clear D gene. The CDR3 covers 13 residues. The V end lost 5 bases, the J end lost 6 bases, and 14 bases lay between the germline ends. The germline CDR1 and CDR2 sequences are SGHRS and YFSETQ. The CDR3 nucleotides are TGCGCCAGCAGATCTATCGACGGGCCTGAAGCTTTCTTT. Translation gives CASRSIDGPEAFF.

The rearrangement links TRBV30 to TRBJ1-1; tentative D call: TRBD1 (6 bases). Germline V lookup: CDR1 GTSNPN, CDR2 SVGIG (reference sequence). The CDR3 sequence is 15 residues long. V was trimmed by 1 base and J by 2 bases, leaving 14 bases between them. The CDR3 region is CAWSDHREVNTEAFF. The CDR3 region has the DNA TGTGCCTGGAGTGACCACAGGGAGGTTAACACTGAAGCTTTCTTT.

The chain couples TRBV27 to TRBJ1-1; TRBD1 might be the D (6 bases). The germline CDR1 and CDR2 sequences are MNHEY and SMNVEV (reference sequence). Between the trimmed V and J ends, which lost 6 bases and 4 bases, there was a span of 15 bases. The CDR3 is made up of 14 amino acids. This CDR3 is CASRGDTSFTEAFF. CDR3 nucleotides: TGTGCCAGCAGGGGGGACACTTCCTTCACTGAAGCTTTCTTT.

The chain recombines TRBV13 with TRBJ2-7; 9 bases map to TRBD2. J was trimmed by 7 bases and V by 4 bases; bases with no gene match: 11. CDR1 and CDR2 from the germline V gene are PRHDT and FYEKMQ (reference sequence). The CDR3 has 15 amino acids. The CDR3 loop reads CASSSGLANLWEQYF. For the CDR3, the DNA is TGTGCCAGCAGCTCCGGACTAGCGAACCTTTGGGAGCAGTACTTC.

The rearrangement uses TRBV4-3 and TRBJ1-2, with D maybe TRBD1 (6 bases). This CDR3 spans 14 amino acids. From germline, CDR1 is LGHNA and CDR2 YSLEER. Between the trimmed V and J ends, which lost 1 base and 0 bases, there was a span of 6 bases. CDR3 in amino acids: CASSQGTANYGYTF. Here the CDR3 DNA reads TGCGCCAGCAGCCAAGGGACAGCTAACTATGGCTACACCTTC.

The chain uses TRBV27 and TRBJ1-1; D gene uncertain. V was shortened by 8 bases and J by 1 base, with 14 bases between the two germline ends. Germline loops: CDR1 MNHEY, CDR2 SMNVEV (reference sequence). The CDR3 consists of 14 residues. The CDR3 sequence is CASSPRGWNTEAFF. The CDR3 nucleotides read TGTGCCAGCTCACCACGGGGATGGAACACTGAAGCTTTCTTT.

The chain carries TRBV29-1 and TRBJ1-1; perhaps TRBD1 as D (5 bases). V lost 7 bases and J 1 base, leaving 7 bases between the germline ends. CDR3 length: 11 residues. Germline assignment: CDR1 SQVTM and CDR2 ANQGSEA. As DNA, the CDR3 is TGCAGCGACGGGGCGAACACTGAAGCTTTCTTT. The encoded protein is CSDGANTEAFF.

The CDR3 DNA reads TGTGCCAGCAGCCCCAAGGAGGGGACCTCCTACAATGAGCAGTTCTTC. This translates into CASSPKEGTSYNEQFF. The chain couples TRBV7-9 to TRBJ2-1; D might be TRBD2 (6 bases). Trimming pared 5 bases from V and 0 bases from J, leaving 14 bases between. Germline assignment: CDR1 SEHNR and CDR2 FQNEAQ (reference sequence). The CDR3 runs to 16 residues.

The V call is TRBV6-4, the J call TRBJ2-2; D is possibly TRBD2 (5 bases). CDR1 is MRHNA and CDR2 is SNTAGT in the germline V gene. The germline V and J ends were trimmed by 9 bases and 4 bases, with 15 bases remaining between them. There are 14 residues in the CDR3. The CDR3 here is CASSPGSSTGELFF. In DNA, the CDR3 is TGTGCCAGTTCCCCGGGATCTTCCACCGGGGAGCTGTTTTTT.

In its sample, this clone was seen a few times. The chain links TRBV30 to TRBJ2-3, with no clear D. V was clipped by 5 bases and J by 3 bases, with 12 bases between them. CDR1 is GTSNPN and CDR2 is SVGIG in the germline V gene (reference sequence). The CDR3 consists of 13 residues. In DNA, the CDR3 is TGTGCCTGGTCCCTCCTTCTAACAGATACGCAGTATTTT. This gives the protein CAWSLLLTDTQYF.

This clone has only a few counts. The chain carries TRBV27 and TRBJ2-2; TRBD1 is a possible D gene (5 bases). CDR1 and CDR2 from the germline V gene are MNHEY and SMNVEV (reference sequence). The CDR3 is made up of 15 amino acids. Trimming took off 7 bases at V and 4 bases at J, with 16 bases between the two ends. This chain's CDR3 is CASTLGALGTGELFF. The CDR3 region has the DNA TGTGCCAGCACCCTAGGGGCCCTCGGCACCGGGGAGCTGTTTTTT.

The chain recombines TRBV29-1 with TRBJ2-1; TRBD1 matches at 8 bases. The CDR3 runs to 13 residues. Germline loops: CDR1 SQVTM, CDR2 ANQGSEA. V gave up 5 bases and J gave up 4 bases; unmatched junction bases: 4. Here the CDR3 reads CSVPWDRYNEQFF. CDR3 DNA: TGCAGCGTTCCCTGGGACAGGTACAATGAGCAGTTCTTC.